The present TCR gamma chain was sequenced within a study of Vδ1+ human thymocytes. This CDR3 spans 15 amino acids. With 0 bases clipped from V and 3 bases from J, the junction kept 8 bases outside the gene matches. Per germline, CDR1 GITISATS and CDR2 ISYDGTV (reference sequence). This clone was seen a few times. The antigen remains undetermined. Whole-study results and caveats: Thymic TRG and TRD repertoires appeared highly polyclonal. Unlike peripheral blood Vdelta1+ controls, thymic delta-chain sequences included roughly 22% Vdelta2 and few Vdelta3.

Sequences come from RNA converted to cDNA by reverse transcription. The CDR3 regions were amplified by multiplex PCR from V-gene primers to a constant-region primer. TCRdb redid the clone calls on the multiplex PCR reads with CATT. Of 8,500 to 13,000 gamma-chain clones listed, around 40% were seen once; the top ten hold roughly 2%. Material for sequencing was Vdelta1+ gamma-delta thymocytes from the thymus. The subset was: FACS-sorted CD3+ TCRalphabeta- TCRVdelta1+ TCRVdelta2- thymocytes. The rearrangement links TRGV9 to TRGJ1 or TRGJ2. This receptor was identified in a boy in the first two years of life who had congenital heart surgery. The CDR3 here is CALWEVRRSYYKKLF. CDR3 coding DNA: TGTGCCTTGTGGGAGGTGCGGCGGTCTTATTATAAGAAACTCTTT.